Detailed here is one T cell receptor (beta chain). The antigen is unknown. This sample was included in a study of blood T cells in healthy people across ages. The CDR3 covers 15 residues. V dropped 3 bases and J dropped 10; count of bases not matched to a gene: 6. Germline-derived CDR1 and CDR2 are MDHEN and SYDVKM. Findings and limits, study-wide: Strong correlation was found linking TCR beta diversity to naive T cell percentage. As age increased, TCR beta diversity per million T cells fell in a roughly linear fashion.

Sample-barcoded 5' priming and a J-beta primer mix drove a second PCR of roughly 6 to 12 cycles. A template-switch adaptor with 12 random nucleotides tagged each cDNA molecule. MiXCR, run by TCRdb on the 5' RACE reads, gives a single entry per CDR3 protein. The table shows 1.5 million to 2 million distinct CDR3 sequences, with roughly 30% occurring only once. The sequence came from a woman between 25 and 40 years old in good health. The chain combines TRBV28 with TRBJ1-6; TRBD1 aligns across 10 bases. Sequenced input: blood. As DNA, the CDR3 is TGTGCCAGCAGTTTCGGGACAGGGGTCGGCTCACCCCTCCACTTT. It yields the protein CASSFGTGVGSPLHF.